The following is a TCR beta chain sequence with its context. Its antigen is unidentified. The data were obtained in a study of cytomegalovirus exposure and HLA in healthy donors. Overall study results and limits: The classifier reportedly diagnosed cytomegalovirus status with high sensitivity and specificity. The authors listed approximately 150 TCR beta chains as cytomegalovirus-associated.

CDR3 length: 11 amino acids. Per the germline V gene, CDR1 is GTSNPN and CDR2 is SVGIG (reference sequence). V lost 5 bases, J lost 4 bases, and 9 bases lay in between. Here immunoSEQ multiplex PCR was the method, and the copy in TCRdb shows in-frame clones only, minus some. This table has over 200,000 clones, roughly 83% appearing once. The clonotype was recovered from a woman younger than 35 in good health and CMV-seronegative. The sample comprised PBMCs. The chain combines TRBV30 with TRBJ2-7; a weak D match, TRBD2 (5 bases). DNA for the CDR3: TGTGCCTGGCTTACTAGTTACGAGCAGTACTTC. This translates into CAWLTSYEQYF.